This TCR beta chain was captured by sequencing in a study of resident and recirculating memory T cells in vitiligo. The length of the CDR3 is 15 residues. Per the germline V gene, CDR1 is SGHTA and CDR2 is FQGNSA. V lost 1 base, J lost 2 bases, and 3 bases stayed unmatched. Sequencing was performed with immunoSEQ multiplex PCR; in TCRdb, only in-frame clones are kept and a portion is missing. The sample consists of 35,000 to 45,000 clones, about 93% of them appearing once. Sequenced material: blood. The chain uses TRBV7-2 and TRBJ2-7; 9 bases line up with TRBD1. The source is a male donor with vitiligo. In DNA form, the CDR3 reads TGTGCCAGCAGCTTAGTGGGACAGGGCACCTACGAGCAGTACTTC. Its protein is CASSLVGQGTYEQYF.